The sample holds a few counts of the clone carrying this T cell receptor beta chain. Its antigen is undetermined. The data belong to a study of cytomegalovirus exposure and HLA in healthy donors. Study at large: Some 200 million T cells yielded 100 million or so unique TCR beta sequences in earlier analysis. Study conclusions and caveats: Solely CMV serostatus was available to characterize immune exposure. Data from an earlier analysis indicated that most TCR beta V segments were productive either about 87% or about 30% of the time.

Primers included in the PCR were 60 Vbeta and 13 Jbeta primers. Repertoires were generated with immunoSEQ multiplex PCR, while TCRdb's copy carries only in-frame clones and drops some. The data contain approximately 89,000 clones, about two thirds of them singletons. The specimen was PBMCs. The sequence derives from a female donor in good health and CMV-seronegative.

The CDR3 here is CASSQEPGQSTEAFF. In DNA form, the CDR3 reads TGCGCCAGCAGCCAAGAACCGGGTCAGTCCACTGAAGCTTTCTTT. V is TRBV4-1 and J is TRBJ1-1; D gene uncertain. V was shortened by 0 bases and J by 4 bases, with 12 bases between the two germline ends. The CDR3 sequence is 15 residues long. Germline CDR1 MGHRA, CDR2 YSYEKL.